These 8 T cell receptor beta chains were all obtained from the same sample, sequenced in a study of blood T cell repertoires in COVID-19. Assay: immunoSEQ multiplex PCR; the TCRdb copy retains only in-frame clones and omits some. The profile shows 180,000 or so clones, roughly 87% of them singletons. The sample was PBMCs or T cells enriched from blood (not recorded which). The receptors come from a man aged 50 to 60 who had recovered from COVID-19.

The rearrangement uses TRBV7-3 and TRBJ1-6; D remains unclear. V was cut by 5 bases and J by 7 bases, with 12 bases left in between. The length of the CDR3 is 14 residues. Germline V lookup: CDR1 SGHTA, CDR2 FQGTGA. CDR3 in amino acids: CASSRTSPNSPLHF. CDR3 DNA sequence: TGTGCCAGCAGCCGAACATCCCCCAATTCACCCCTCCACTTT.

The chain carries TRBV7-2 and TRBJ2-7; maybe TRBD2 (5 bases). The CDR3 consists of 14 residues. V was cut by 1 base and J by 4 bases, with 11 bases left in between. Germline V gives CDR1 SGHTA, CDR2 FQGNSA. DNA of the CDR3: TGTGCCAGCAGCTTAGGTTTCAGCGGTTACGAGCAGTACTTC. Translation gives CASSLGFSGYEQYF.

The chain joins TRBV28 to TRBJ1-5, with TRBD1 matching over 8 bases. This CDR3 is 15 amino acids long. In germline, CDR1 is MDHEN, CDR2 SYDVKM. J lost 1 base, V lost 5 bases, and 4 bases had no gene match. The chain's CDR3 is CASSRTGSSNQPQHF. The CDR3 DNA reads TGTGCCAGCAGTCGGACAGGGTCGAGCAATCAGCCCCAGCATTTT.

The CDR3, as DNA: TGTGCCAGCAGTTTTGTGAGTGCTAGCGGGGGGGCAGATACGCAGTATTTT. Its protein is CASSFVSASGGADTQYF. The gene calls are TRBV28 and TRBJ2-3; 12 positions match TRBD2. Trimming took 3 bases from V and 4 from J; bases not matched to a gene: 8. CDR3 size: 17 residues. In germline, CDR1 is MDHEN, CDR2 SYDVKM. Looking up the rest from reference TRBV28 and TRBJ2-3 gives the full variable domain: DVKVTQSSRYLVKRTGEKVFLECVQDMDHENMFWYRQDPGLGLRLIYFSYDVKMKEKGDIPEGYSVSREKKERFSLILESASTNQTSMYLCASSFVSASGGADTQYFGPGTRLTVL.

The chain joins TRBV7-9 to TRBJ2-1; 8 bases line up with TRBD2. The V and J ends lost 5 bases and 6 bases, in that order; junction bases with no gene match: 9. Germline CDR1 reads SEHNR; CDR2 reads FQNEAQ (reference sequence). The CDR3 covers 15 residues. This CDR3 is CASSPGTREFNEQFF. Written as DNA, the CDR3 is TGTGCCAGCAGCCCCGGGACTAGGGAATTCAATGAGCAGTTCTTC.

This clone was counted once. The genes are TRBV5-1 and TRBJ1-1; D gene ambiguous. The CDR3 is 14 amino acids. Trimming removed 2 bases at V and 6 bases at J, with 14 bases between. Germline CDR1 is SGHRS and CDR2 is YFSETQ. CDR3 DNA sequence: TGCGCCAGCAGCTTTGGAGGCGTCGGCGCTGAAGCTTTCTTT. Protein product: CASSFGGVGAEAFF.

In this sample, this clone turned up once. This chain links TRBV25-1 with TRBJ2-5; possible D gene TRBD1, 6 bases. Germline V gene sequence: CDR1 MGHDK, CDR2 SYGVNS. Trimming left V 6 bases short and J 0 bases short, with 11 bases between. This CDR3 spans 14 amino acids. CDR3 in DNA: TGTGCCAGCAGCCCAAGGGGGAACCAAGAGACCCAGTACTTC. It encodes CASSPRGNQETQYF. Full variable domain (rest looked up from reference TRBV25-1 and TRBJ2-5): EADIYQTPRYLVIGTGKKITLECSQTMGHDKMYWYQQDPGMELHLIHYSYGVNSTEKGDLSSESTVSRIRTEHFPLTLESARPSHTSQYLCASSPRGNQETQYFGPGTRLLVL.

J is TRBJ2-7 and V is TRBV7-9; 7 nucleotides align to TRBD1. This CDR3 is built from 13 residues. Germline CDR1 is SEHNR and CDR2 is FQNEAQ (reference sequence). V lost 5 bases, J lost 3 bases, and 4 bases stayed unmatched. The CDR3 reads CASSRDRSYEQYF. In nucleotides, the CDR3 is TGTGCCAGCAGCCGGGACAGAAGCTACGAGCAGTACTTC.